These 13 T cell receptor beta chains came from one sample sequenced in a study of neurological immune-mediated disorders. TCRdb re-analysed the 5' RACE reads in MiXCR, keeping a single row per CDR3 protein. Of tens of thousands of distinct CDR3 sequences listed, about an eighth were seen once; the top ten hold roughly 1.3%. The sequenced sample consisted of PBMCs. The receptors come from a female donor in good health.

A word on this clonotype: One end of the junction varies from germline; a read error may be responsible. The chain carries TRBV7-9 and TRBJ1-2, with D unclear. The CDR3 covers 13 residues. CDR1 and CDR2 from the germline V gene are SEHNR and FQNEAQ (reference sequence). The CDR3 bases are TGTGCCAGCAGCACAAGCTCTAACTATGGATACACCTTC. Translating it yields CASSTSSNYGYTF.

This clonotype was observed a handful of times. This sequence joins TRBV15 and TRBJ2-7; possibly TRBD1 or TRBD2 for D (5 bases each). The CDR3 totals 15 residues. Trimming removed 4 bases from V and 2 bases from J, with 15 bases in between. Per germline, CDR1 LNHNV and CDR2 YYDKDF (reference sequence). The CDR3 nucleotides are TGTGCCACCAGCAAAGAGAGGGACGCACCCTACGAGCAGTACTTC. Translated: CATSKERDAPYEQYF. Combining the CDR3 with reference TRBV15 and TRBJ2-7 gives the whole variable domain DAMVIQNPRYQVTQFGKPVTLSCSQTLNHNVMYWYQQKSSQAPKLLFHYYDKDFNNEADTPDNFQSRRPNTSFCFLDIRSPGLGDTAMYLCATSKERDAPYEQYFGPGTRLTVT.

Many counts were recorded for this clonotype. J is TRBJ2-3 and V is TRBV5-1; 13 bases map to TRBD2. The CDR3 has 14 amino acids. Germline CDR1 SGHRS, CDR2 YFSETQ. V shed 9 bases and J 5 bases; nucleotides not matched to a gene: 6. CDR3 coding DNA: TGCGCCACCACTAGCGGGGGGGCCGGAGATACGCAGTATTTT. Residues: CATTSGGAGDTQYF.

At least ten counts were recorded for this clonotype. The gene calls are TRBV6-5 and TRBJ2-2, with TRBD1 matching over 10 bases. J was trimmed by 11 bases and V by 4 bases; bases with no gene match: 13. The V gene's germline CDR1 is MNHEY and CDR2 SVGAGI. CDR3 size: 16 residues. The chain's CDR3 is CASSSPPGQGNTELFF. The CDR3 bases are TGTGCCAGCAGTTCCCCTCCGGGACAGGGGAATACTGAGCTGTTTTTT.

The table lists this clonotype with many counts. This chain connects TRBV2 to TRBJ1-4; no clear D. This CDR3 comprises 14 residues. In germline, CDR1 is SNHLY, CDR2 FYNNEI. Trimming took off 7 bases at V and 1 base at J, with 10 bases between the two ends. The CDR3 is CASIMERTNEKLFF. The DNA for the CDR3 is TGTGCCAGCATCATGGAGCGAACTAATGAAAAACTGTTTTTT.

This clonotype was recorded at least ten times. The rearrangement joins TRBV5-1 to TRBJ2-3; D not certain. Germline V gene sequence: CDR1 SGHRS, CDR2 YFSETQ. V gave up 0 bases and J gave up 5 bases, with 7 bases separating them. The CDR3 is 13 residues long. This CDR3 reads CASSLEFVDTQYF. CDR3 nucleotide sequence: TGCGCCAGCAGCTTGGAATTTGTAGATACGCAGTATTTT.

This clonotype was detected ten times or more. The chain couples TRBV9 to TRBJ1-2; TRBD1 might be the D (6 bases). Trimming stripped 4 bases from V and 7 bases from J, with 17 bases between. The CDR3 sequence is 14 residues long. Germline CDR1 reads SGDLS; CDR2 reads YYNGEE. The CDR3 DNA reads TGTGCCAGCAGCCCCCGCGGACAGTCGGTTGGCTACACCTTC. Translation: CASSPRGQSVGYTF.

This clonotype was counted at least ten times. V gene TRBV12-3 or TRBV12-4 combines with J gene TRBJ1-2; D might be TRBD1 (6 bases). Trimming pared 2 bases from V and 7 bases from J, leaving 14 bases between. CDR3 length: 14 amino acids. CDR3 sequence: CASSLKAGAGGYTF. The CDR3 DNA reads TGTGCCAGCAGTTTAAAAGCGGGGGCAGGTGGCTACACCTTC.

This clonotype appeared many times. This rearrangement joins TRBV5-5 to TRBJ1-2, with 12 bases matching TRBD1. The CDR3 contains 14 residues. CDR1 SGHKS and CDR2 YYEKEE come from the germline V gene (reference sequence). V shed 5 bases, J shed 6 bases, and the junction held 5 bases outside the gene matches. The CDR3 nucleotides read TGTGCCAGCAGTCGGGACAGGGGGCAAAATGGCTACACCTTC. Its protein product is CASSRDRGQNGYTF.

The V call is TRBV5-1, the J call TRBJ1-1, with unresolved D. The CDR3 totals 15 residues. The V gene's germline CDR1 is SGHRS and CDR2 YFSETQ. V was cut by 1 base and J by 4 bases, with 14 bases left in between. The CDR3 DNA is TGCGCCAGCAGCTTGCTTGGTGGCTTAAGCACTGAAGCTTTCTTT. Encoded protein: CASSLLGGLSTEAFF.

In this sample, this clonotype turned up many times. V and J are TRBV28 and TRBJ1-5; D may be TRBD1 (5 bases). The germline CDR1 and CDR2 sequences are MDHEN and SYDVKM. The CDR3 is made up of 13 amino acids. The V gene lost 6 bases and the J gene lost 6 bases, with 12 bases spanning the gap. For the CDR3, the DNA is TGTGCCAGCAGCTACGAGGGGAGTCAGCCCCAGCATTTT. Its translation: CASSYEGSQPQHF.

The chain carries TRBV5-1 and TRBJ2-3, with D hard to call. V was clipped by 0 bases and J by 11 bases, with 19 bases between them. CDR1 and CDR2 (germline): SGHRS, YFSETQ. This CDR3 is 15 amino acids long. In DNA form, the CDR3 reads TGCGCCAGCAGCTTGGATGGCAGATTAGTATATATGCAGTATTTT. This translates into CASSLDGRLVYMQYF.

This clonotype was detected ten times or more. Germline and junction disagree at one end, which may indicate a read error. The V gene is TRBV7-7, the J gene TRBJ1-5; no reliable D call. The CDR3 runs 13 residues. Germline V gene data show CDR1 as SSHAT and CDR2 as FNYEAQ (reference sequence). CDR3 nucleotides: TGTGCTAGCAGCTTAGCGTTAAATCAGCCCCAGCATTTT. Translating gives CASSLALNQPQHF. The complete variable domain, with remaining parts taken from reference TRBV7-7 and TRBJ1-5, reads GAGVSQSPRYKVTKRGQDVTLRCDPISSHATLYWYQQALGQGPEFLTYFNYEAQPDKSGLPSDRFSAERPEGSISTLTIQRTEQRDSAMYRCASSLALNQPQHFGDGTRLSIL.